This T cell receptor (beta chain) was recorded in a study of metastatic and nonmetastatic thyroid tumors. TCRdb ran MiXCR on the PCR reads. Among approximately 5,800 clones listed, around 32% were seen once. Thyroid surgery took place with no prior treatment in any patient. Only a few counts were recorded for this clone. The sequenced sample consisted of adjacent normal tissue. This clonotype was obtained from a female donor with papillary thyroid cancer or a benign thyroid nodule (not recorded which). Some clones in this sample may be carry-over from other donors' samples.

CDR3 nucleotide sequence: TGTGCCACCAGTCTGGGCGGCTCCTACGAGCAGTACTTC. This gives the protein CATSLGGSYEQYF. The chain carries TRBV24-1 and TRBJ2-7; D call uncertain. Trimming took off 6 bases at V and 0 bases at J, with 8 bases between the two ends. Germline V lookup: CDR1 KGHDR, CDR2 SFDVKD. The CDR3 covers 13 residues.